This T cell receptor beta chain stems from a study of response to subunit inactivated influenza vaccine. This clonotype showed up just a few times. Each CDR3 protein gets one entry after TCRdb re-called the RT-PCR reads with MiXCR. The table records about 530,000 distinct CDR3 sequences, about an eighth of them present only once. Germline CDR1 reads LGHNA; CDR2 reads YSLEER. The CDR3 contains 17 residues. The ends lost 1 base at V and 4 bases at J; junction bases unmatched: 6. This clonotype originated in a man over 45 who received an inactivated influenza vaccine. This sequence joins TRBV4-3 and TRBJ2-1; TRBD2 matches at 11 bases. Material: PBMCs from blood, obtained around seven weeks after vaccination. The CDR3 reads CASSQGVAGGIYNEQFF. CDR3 bases: TGCGCCAGCAGCCAAGGGGTAGCGGGAGGGATATACAATGAGCAGTTCTTC.